Below, 27 T cell receptor beta chains from the same sample are listed, as sequenced in a study of CD8+CD57+ T cells in acquired aplastic anemia. Researchers used genomic DNA as the template to profile TCR beta VDJ and CDR3. TCRdb called the reads again in MiXCR, with one record for every CDR3 protein. The sample lists about 210,000 distinct CDR3 sequences; roughly 35% were seen once. What was sequenced was sorted CD4+, CD8+, or CD8+CD57+ T cells (not recorded which) from PBMCs. The receptor set was obtained from a human donor in good health, serving as a control.

This clonotype was detected ten times or more. This chain joins TRBV7-9 and TRBJ2-3, with D possibly matching TRBD1 (6 bases). From germline, CDR1 is SEHNR and CDR2 FQNEAQ (reference sequence). V was cut by 2 bases and J by 2 bases, with 8 bases left in between. The CDR3 extends over 14 amino acids. The CDR3 sequence: CASSLTGTTDTQYF. CDR3 in DNA: TGTGCCAGCAGCTTAACAGGGACCACAGATACGCAGTATTTT.

Turning to this clonotype: This clone may be a read error of a much larger clone one base away. The V gene is TRBV20-1, the J gene TRBJ2-5; D is ambiguous. V was pared by 6 bases and J by 7 bases, with 12 bases between. Germline V lookup: CDR1 DFQATT, CDR2 SNEGSKA (reference sequence). This CDR3 has 11 amino acids. CDR3 nucleotides: TGCAGTGCCAGATCCTCAGGGACCCAGTACTTC. Its translation is CSARSSGTQYF.

This clonotype showed up just once. A clone one base away is much larger, so this may be a read error. This chain links TRBV10-3 with TRBJ2-7, with D tentatively TRBD1 (5 bases). Germline assignment: CDR1 ENHRY and CDR2 SYGVKD. CDR3 length: 14 amino acids. The V end lost 5 bases, the J end lost 3 bases, and 14 bases lay between the germline ends. CDR3 DNA sequence: TGTGCCATCAGTTACGTGCAGGGTAACTACGAGCAGTACTTC. It codes for CAISYVQGNYEQYF.

The chain carries TRBV29-1 and TRBJ2-7; no definite D call. Germline V gene lookup returns CDR1 SQVTM and CDR2 ANQGSEA. V lost 4 bases to trimming and J lost 3 bases, with 10 bases between them. The CDR3 runs 12 residues. In DNA form, the CDR3 reads TGCAGCGTTGTCAGGCGGCGCTACGAGCAGTACTTC. Its protein product is CSVVRRRYEQYF.

This clonotype was seen at least ten times. The CDR3 sequence: CASSLGLGRTNTEAFF. The CDR3 nucleotides are TGTGCCAGCAGCTTAGGCTTGGGGCGGACGAACACTGAAGCTTTCTTT. This chain joins TRBV7-9 and TRBJ1-1; perhaps TRBD1 as D (5 bases). The germline V and J ends were trimmed by 1 base and 1 base, with 13 bases remaining between them. The CDR3 is 16 amino acids. Germline V CDR1 and CDR2: SEHNR, FQNEAQ (reference sequence).

The chain joins TRBV10-3 to TRBJ1-1; D is perhaps TRBD1 (6 bases). In germline, CDR1 is ENHRY, CDR2 SYGVKD. The germline V and J ends were trimmed by 11 bases and 1 base, with 14 bases remaining between them. There are 13 residues in the CDR3. This CDR3 reads CAVYRVSNTEAFF. The CDR3 nucleotides are TGTGCCGTCTACAGGGTCTCGAACACTGAAGCTTTCTTT.

The chain employs TRBV13 and TRBJ2-1, with D hard to call. Per the germline V gene, CDR1 is PRHDT and CDR2 is FYEKMQ (reference sequence). This CDR3 is 16 amino acids long. Trimming removed 8 bases from V and 11 bases from J, with 28 bases in between. CDR3 protein: CASGPDWPGPRTKQFF. The CDR3 coding sequence is TGTGCCAGCGGCCCCGATTGGCCCGGCCCCCGCACGAAGCAGTTCTTC.

About this clonotype: A much more abundant neighbour one base away suggests this may be a read error. The J gene is TRBJ2-3, the V gene TRBV19; TRBD2 aligns across 9 bases. CDR3 size: 14 residues. CDR1 LNHDA and CDR2 SQIVND come from the germline V gene (reference sequence). Trimming removed 5 bases from V and 4 bases from J; junction bases left unmatched: 4. The CDR3 DNA follows: TGTGCCAGTAGTCGGGCGGGAGGGCCAGATACGCAGTATTTT. As protein: CASSRAGGPDTQYF.

There are a few counts of this clonotype. V gene TRBV11-2 combines with J gene TRBJ2-7; TRBD2 is a possible D gene (5 bases). CDR1 is SGHAT, CDR2 FQNNGV, per germline. The germline V and J ends were trimmed by 3 bases and 5 bases, with 11 bases remaining between them. CDR3 length: 13 amino acids. CDR3 sequence reads: CASSFLSSNEQYF. CDR3 bases: TGTGCCAGCAGCTTTCTTTCTAGCAACGAGCAGTACTTC. The whole variable domain, filled in from reference TRBV11-2 and TRBJ2-7, reads EAGVAQSPRYKIIEKRQSVAFWCNPISGHATLYWYQQILGQGPKLLIQFQNNGVVDDSQLPKDRFSAERLKGVDSTLKIQPAKLEDSAVYLCASSFLSSNEQYFGPGTRLTVT.

V is TRBV20-1 and J is TRBJ2-1; the D gene is possibly TRBD2 (5 bases). Germline V CDR1 and CDR2: DFQATT, SNEGSKA (reference sequence). Trimming took 0 bases from V and 10 from J, leaving 16 bases between them. CDR3 length: 14 residues. The CDR3 loop reads CSARDFRDVKEQFF. CDR3 DNA: TGCAGTGCTAGAGATTTCCGGGATGTCAAGGAGCAGTTCTTC.

This clonotype was picked up one time. V gene TRBV10-3 combines with J gene TRBJ1-6, with D possibly matching TRBD1 (6 bases). V was pared by 11 bases and J by 7 bases, with 15 bases between. This CDR3 spans 13 amino acids. Germline V gene sequence: CDR1 ENHRY, CDR2 SYGVKD. CDR3 bases: TGTGCCGGGAACCGGGACACAAATTCACCCCTCCACTTT. This codes for CAGNRDTNSPLHF.

The chain uses TRBV27 and TRBJ1-6; 8 bases align to TRBD1. Germline CDR1 reads MNHEY; CDR2 reads SMNVEV (reference sequence). Trimming cost V 2 bases and J 3 bases; bases outside gene matches: 0. The CDR3 has 15 residues. The CDR3 region is CASSLDRGYNSPLHF. The CDR3 nucleotides read TGTGCCAGCAGTTTAGACAGGGGCTATAATTCACCCCTCCACTTT.

On this clonotype: A junction boundary mismatches the germline segment, possibly from a read error. The chain couples TRBV5-4 to TRBJ2-5; 14 bases align to TRBD2. The germline V gene has CDR1 SGHNT and CDR2 YYREEE (reference sequence). The CDR3 totals 16 residues. The CDR3 protein is CASSYGGLAGVETRYF. Written as DNA, the CDR3 is TGTGCCAGCAGCTATGGGGGACTAGCGGGAGTCGAGACCCGGTACTTC.

The chain carries TRBV24-1 and TRBJ2-3; the D is unclear. CDR1 is KGHDR, CDR2 SFDVKD, per germline. This CDR3 region has 12 residues. Trimming stripped 5 bases from V and 3 bases from J, with 5 bases between. The CDR3 bases are TGTGCCACCAGTGGGGGTACAGATACGCAGTATTTT. It encodes CATSGGTDTQYF.

This clonotype was recorded a few times. One end of the junction does not line up with germline, which may come from a read error. The chain recombines TRBV2 with TRBJ2-1; TRBD2 matches at 9 bases. The CDR3 contains 15 residues. The V gene's germline CDR1 is SNHLY and CDR2 FYNNEI. The CDR3: CASSALAGNYDEQFF. CDR3 DNA sequence: TGTGCCAGCAGCGCGCTAGCGGGAAACTACGATGAGCAGTTCTTC.

The table lists this clonotype with a few counts. This could be a read error, since a much larger clone is one nucleotide away. Since the CDR3 does not end with the conserved phenylalanine or tryptophan, this likely comes from a read error. The chain combines TRBV20-1 with TRBJ2-5; possible D gene TRBD2, 7 bases. In germline, CDR1 is DFQATT, CDR2 SNEGSKA (reference sequence). This CDR3 region has 13 residues. V shed 6 bases and J shed 5 bases, with 16 bases lying between them. The chain's CDR3 is CSAYRGAQETQYL. Here the CDR3 DNA reads TGCAGTGCATACCGGGGGGCCCAGGAGACCCAGTACCTC.

Ten or more counts support this clonotype. V is TRBV5-1 and J is TRBJ1-2; TRBD1 might be the D (5 bases). The CDR3 sequence is 12 residues long. The germline V gene encodes CDR1 SGHRS and CDR2 YFSETQ. Trimming stripped 4 bases from V and 6 bases from J, with 10 bases between. The CDR3 region is CASSGTRDGYTF. The DNA of the CDR3 is TGCGCCAGCAGCGGTACCAGGGATGGCTACACCTTC.

This clonotype showed up just once. The CDR3 region is CASTRTSDSYEQYF. The CDR3 coding sequence is TGTGCCAGTACCAGAACTAGCGACTCCTACGAGCAGTACTTC. The V call is TRBV2, the J call TRBJ2-7, with TRBD2 matching over 7 bases. J was trimmed by 0 bases and V by 9 bases; bases with no gene match: 8. The CDR3 runs 14 residues. Germline loops: CDR1 SNHLY, CDR2 FYNNEI.

The J gene is TRBJ1-3, the V gene TRBV6-5; no clear D. The germline V and J ends were trimmed by 4 bases and 3 bases, with 7 bases remaining between them. Germline lookup yields CDR1 MNHEY and CDR2 SVGAGI. This CDR3 region has 13 residues. The CDR3 nucleotides read TGTGCCAGCAGTTTGGAGATTGGAAACACCATATATTTT. Encoded protein: CASSLEIGNTIYF.

Only a few counts were recorded for this clonotype. This may be a read error: a much more frequent sequence differs by one nucleotide. This chain uses TRBV19 with TRBJ2-5, with a tentative D call TRBD2 (5 bases). In germline, CDR1 is LNHDA, CDR2 SQIVND (reference sequence). The V end was cut by 3 bases, the J end by 6 bases, with 14 bases between. This CDR3 is built from 14 residues. The CDR3: CASSISEGSQTQYF. In DNA form, the CDR3 reads TGTGCCAGTAGTATTTCCGAGGGAAGCCAGACCCAGTACTTC.

There are a few counts of this clonotype. The rearrangement links TRBV3-1 to TRBJ2-7; TRBD2 agrees at 7 bases. This CDR3 contains 15 residues. Germline V gene data show CDR1 as LGHDT and CDR2 as YNNKEL (reference sequence). J lost 3 bases, V lost 1 base, and 6 bases had no gene match. The CDR3 is CASSQAPSGFYEQYF. The DNA for the CDR3 is TGTGCCAGCAGCCAAGCTCCTAGCGGATTCTACGAGCAGTACTTC.

Comment on this clonotype: One junction end does not reproduce the germline sequence, and a read error may be involved. The chain joins TRBV10-3 to TRBJ1-6; no clear D. In germline, CDR1 is ENHRY, CDR2 SYGVKD. The CDR3 extends over 16 amino acids. The CDR3 sequence is CASSEAPRGYNSPLHF. The DNA for the CDR3 is TGTGCCAGCAGTGAAGCCCCTCGAGGGTATAATTCACCCCTCCACTTT.

This clonotype was found many times. This chain connects TRBV2 to TRBJ1-2; perhaps TRBD1 as D (5 bases). The V end lost 5 bases, the J end lost 7 bases, and 14 bases lay between the germline ends. CDR1 and CDR2 (germline): SNHLY, FYNNEI. The CDR3 sequence is 13 residues long. The CDR3 loop is CASSPLLGGGYTF. The DNA for the CDR3 is TGTGCCAGCAGTCCCCTTTTGGGGGGTGGCTACACCTTC.

This clonotype occurred many times. The V gene is TRBV2, the J gene TRBJ2-7; D uncertain. V was cut by 2 bases and J by 8 bases, with 7 bases left in between. Germline lookup yields CDR1 SNHLY and CDR2 FYNNEI. The CDR3 loop spans 11 amino acids. The CDR3 nucleotides are TGTGCCAGCAGTGAAATAATACAGCAGTACTTC. Translating gives CASSEIIQQYF.

This clonotype has ten or more counts. This chain connects TRBV14 to TRBJ2-1; D not certain. Germline-derived CDR1 and CDR2 are SGHDN and FVKESK. This CDR3 contains 13 residues. V was cut by 4 bases and J by 6 bases, with 10 bases left in between. CDR3 sequence reads: CASSRMGLNEQFF. CDR3 coding DNA: TGTGCCAGCAGCCGGATGGGCCTCAATGAGCAGTTCTTC.

The chain is built from TRBV12-3 or TRBV12-4 and TRBJ2-3, with D maybe TRBD1 (5 bases). Deletions cut 3 bases from V and 12 bases from J, with 13 bases between. This CDR3 spans 12 amino acids. CDR3 nucleotides: TGTGCCAGCAGTTTTTTCGGAGACAGTCAGTATTTT. Its translation is CASSFFGDSQYF.

This clonotype turned up a few times. V usage is TRBV27 and J usage is TRBJ2-5; the match to TRBD1 covers 10 bases. The CDR3 is 20 residues long. J gave up 5 bases and V 6 bases, and 24 bases lay outside the gene matches. Germline-derived CDR1 and CDR2 are MNHEY and SMNVEV (reference sequence). The CDR3 protein is CASSTLRGGTGTGERETQYF. The CDR3, as DNA: TGTGCCAGCAGCACACTTCGGGGTGGGACCGGGACAGGGGAAAGGGAGACCCAGTACTTC.